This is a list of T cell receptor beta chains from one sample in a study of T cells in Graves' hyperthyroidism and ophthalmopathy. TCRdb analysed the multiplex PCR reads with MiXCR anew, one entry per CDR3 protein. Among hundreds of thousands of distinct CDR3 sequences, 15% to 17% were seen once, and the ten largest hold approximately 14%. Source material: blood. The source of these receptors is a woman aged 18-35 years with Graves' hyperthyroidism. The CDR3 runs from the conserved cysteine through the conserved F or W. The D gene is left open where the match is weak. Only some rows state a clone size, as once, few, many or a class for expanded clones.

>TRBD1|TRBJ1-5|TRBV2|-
CASRRDRARQPQHF
TGTGCCAGCAGACGGGACAGGGCTAGACAGCCCCAGCATTTT
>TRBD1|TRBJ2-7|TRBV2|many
CASSERDRDPYEQYF
TGTGCCAGCAGTGAACGGGACAGGGATCCCTACGAGCAGTACTTC
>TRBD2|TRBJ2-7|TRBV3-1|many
CASSQEGPAGGPREQYF
TGTGCCAGCAGCCAAGAAGGGCCAGCGGGAGGGCCGAGGGAGCAGTACTTC
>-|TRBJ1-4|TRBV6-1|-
CASGKQRGTGPTNEKLFF
TGTGCCAGCGGAAAACAAAGGGGCACCGGCCCAACTAATGAAAAACTGTTTTTT
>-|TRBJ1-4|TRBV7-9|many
CASSLVPGPKIEKLFF
TGTGCCAGCAGCTTAGTTCCTGGCCCCAAAATTGAAAAACTGTTTTTT
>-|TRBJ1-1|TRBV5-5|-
CASSPGDGPNTEAFF
TGTGCCAGCAGCCCCGGGGACGGCCCGAACACTGAAGCTTTCTTT
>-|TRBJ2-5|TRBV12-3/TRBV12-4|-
CASSFVAQETQYF
TGTGCCAGCAGTTTTGTCGCCCAAGAGACCCAGTACTTC
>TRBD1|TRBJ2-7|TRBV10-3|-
CAISEWGQGSYEQYF
TGTGCCATCAGTGAGTGGGGACAGGGGTCCTACGAGCAGTACTTC
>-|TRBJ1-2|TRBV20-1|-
CSALRHGAEYGYTF
TGCAGTGCCCTCCGGCACGGGGCGGAATATGGCTACACCTTC
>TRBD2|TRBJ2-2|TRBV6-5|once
CASSYSRLALNTGELFF
TGTGCCAGCAGTTACTCGAGACTAGCGCTGAACACCGGGGAGCTGTTTTTT
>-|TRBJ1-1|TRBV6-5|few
CASSYSWVVNTEAFF
TGTGCCAGCAGTTACTCCTGGGTCGTGAACACTGAAGCTTTCTTT
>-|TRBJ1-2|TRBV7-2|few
CASSTQQANYGYTF
TGTGCCAGCAGCACCCAACAAGCTAACTATGGCTACACCTTC
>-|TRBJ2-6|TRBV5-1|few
CASSLVPNSGANVLTF
TGCGCCAGCAGCTTGGTTCCGAACTCTGGGGCCAACGTCCTGACTTTC
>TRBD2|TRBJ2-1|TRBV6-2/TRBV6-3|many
CAHSLAGRYEQFF
TGTGCCCACTCCCTAGCGGGAAGGTATGAGCAGTTCTTC
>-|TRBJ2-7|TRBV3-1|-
CASSPTTAYEQYF
TGTGCCAGCAGCCCAACGACAGCCTACGAGCAGTACTTC